This passage covers 11 T cell receptor beta chains from one sample sequenced in a study of identical twins (dated by TCRdb to the mid-2010s). The receptor library was made with 5' RACE. TCRdb shows the sequencer as Illumina HiSeq 2000. TCRdb's own reprocessing of the public reads used fastp at Q25 and MiXCR and kept productive beta chains. Rows are unified per CDR3 protein, each entry keeping the most common DNA and genes. Here the sample has roughly 350,000 distinct CDR3 sequences; roughly 9% occur a single time. The ten top clones hold 8.5% to 10% of the sample. The sample was naive T cells sorted from blood. In light of the paper, this sample's cell subset or site label describes: cells isolated with a human naive T-cell isolation kit. The receptors were gathered from a woman aged 45-65 years in good health.

The CDR3 sequence: CSVEMGRNSGNTIYF. In nucleotides, the CDR3 is TGCAGCGTTGAAATGGGACGGAACTCTGGAAACACCATATATTTT. The rearrangement links TRBV29-1 to TRBJ1-3, with TRBD1 as a possible D gene (5 bases). Deletions cut 2 bases from V and 0 bases from J, with 11 bases between. The CDR3 totals 15 residues. The germline gives CDR1 SQVTM, CDR2 ANQGSEA.

This clonotype was counted between two and nine times. The V gene is TRBV5-1, the J gene TRBJ1-4; the D is unclear. V shed 4 bases and J shed 8 bases, with 9 bases lying between them. Per the germline V gene, CDR1 is SGHRS and CDR2 is YFSETQ. This CDR3 spans 12 amino acids. The CDR3 loop is CASSLPDEKLFF. In nucleotides, the CDR3 is TGCGCCAGCAGCCTGCCGGACGAAAAACTGTTTTTT. The entire variable domain, with the rest obtained from reference TRBV5-1 and TRBJ1-4, is as follows: KAGVTQTPRYLIKTRGQQVTLSCSPISGHRSVSWYQQTPGQGLQFLFEYFSETQRNKGNFPGRFSGRQFSNSRSEMNVSTLELGDSALYLCASSLPDEKLFFGSGTQLSVL.

This clonotype was detected many times. The chain joins TRBV29-1 to TRBJ1-2, with 9 bases lining up with TRBD1. In germline, CDR1 is SQVTM, CDR2 ANQGSEA. The CDR3 covers 13 residues. With 4 bases clipped from V and 3 bases from J, the junction kept 3 bases outside the gene matches. CDR3 amino acids: CSVGQGGHYGYTF. CDR3 sequence (DNA): TGCAGCGTTGGACAGGGGGGTCACTATGGCTACACCTTC.

This chain uses TRBV9 with TRBJ2-1; TRBD2 aligns across 8 bases. The CDR3 runs to 16 residues. The V and J ends lost 4 bases and 0 bases, in that order; junction bases with no gene match: 6. Germline V gene lookup returns CDR1 SGDLS and CDR2 YYNGEE. The CDR3: CASSFSGMSSYNEQFF. The CDR3 DNA is TGTGCCAGCAGCTTTAGCGGGATGAGCTCCTACAATGAGCAGTTCTTC.

The rearrangement joins TRBV27 to TRBJ1-6; 7 bases align to TRBD1. V lost 5 bases, J lost 6 bases, and 7 bases stayed unmatched. The CDR3 extends over 15 amino acids. Germline CDR1 and CDR2: MNHEY and SMNVEV (reference sequence). Here the CDR3 DNA reads TGTGCCAGCAGTCCCTGGGACAGCCGTAATTCACCCCTCCACTTT. Translated, it gives CASSPWDSRNSPLHF.

This clonotype was seen more than once but under ten times. The CDR3 sequence is CASSHHLDSSKQETQYF. In nucleotides, the CDR3 is TGTGCCAGCAGCCACCACCTGGACAGCAGCAAACAAGAGACCCAGTACTTC. The J gene is TRBJ2-5, the V gene TRBV14; D is perhaps TRBD1 (6 bases). The CDR3 loop spans 17 amino acids. Germline CDR1 reads SGHDN; CDR2 reads FVKESK. V lost 3 bases and J 2 bases, leaving 19 bases between the germline ends.

This clonotype appeared many times. This chain uses TRBV7-9 with TRBJ2-1; 7 nucleotides match TRBD2. The CDR3 spans 11 residues. J was trimmed by 13 bases and V by 4 bases; bases with no gene match: 4. CDR1 and CDR2 from the germline V gene are SEHNR and FQNEAQ (reference sequence). For the CDR3, the DNA is TGTGCCAGCAGCTACCAGACTAGCCAGTTCTTC. Its translation: CASSYQTSQFF.

The chain recombines TRBV20-1 with TRBJ2-1; 9 nucleotides align to TRBD2. The junction had 4 bases not matched to a gene; V was cut back by 0 bases and J by 13 bases. This CDR3 comprises 12 residues. Germline loops: CDR1 DFQATT, CDR2 SNEGSKA (reference sequence). CDR3 region: CSARETSGVQFF. The CDR3 DNA sequence: TGCAGTGCTAGAGAGACTAGCGGCGTTCAGTTCTTC.

This clonotype was detected many times. The chain carries TRBV12-3 or TRBV12-4 and TRBJ2-7; D not resolved. The CDR3 loop spans 11 amino acids. V lost 3 bases, J lost 2 bases, and 2 bases lay in between. The CDR3 is CASSFTYEQYF. In DNA form, the CDR3 reads TGTGCCAGCAGTTTTACCTACGAGCAGTACTTC.

This sequence joins TRBV24-1 and TRBJ2-3, with 9 positions matching TRBD2. Trimming at V came to 0 bases and at J to 10 bases, leaving 7 bases not matched to a gene. This CDR3 spans 15 amino acids. Germline CDR1 and CDR2: KGHDR and SFDVKD. CDR3 in amino acids: CATSDLAGGPVAQYF. The CDR3 bases are TGTGCCACCAGTGATTTGGCGGGAGGGCCTGTGGCGCAGTATTTT.

In its sample, this clonotype was seen a few times. This sequence joins TRBV6-2 or TRBV6-3 and TRBJ2-7; D remains ambiguous. CDR3 length: 13 amino acids. V was trimmed by 4 bases and J by 3 bases, leaving 10 bases between them. Germline-derived CDR1 and CDR2 are MNHEY and SVGEGT. The CDR3, as DNA: TGTGCCAGCAGTTCTAACAGCTACTACGAGCAGTACTTC. Translated: CASSSNSYYEQYF.